One and the same sample provided the 7 T cell receptor beta chains below, sequenced in a study of blood T cells in healthy people across ages. The second PCR ran roughly 7 to 12 cycles with a sample-barcoded 5' primer and J-beta primers. One entry per CDR3 protein, called by TCRdb with MiXCR from the 5' RACE reads. This table holds under 2 million distinct CDR3 sequences, roughly a third found once. Sequencing was performed on blood. These receptors all stem from a woman under 40 in good health.

The rearrangement joins TRBV7-2 to TRBJ2-1; 10 bases fit TRBD2. The germline V gene encodes CDR1 SGHTA and CDR2 FQGNSA. V was pared by 5 bases and J by 2 bases, with 12 bases of the junction left unmatched. CDR3 length: 18 amino acids. The CDR3 loop reads CASSVRALLAGAYNEQFF. CDR3 bases: TGTGCCAGCAGCGTCCGGGCCCTTCTAGCGGGAGCCTACAATGAGCAGTTCTTC.

This clonotype was seen more than once but under ten times. V and J are TRBV30 and TRBJ2-7, with D perhaps TRBD1 (5 bases). Germline CDR1 and CDR2: GTSNPN and SVGIG (reference sequence). The CDR3 has 11 amino acids. Deletions cut 5 bases from V and 0 bases from J, with 5 bases between. CDR3 amino acids: CAWDSSYEQYF. The CDR3 bases are TGTGCCTGGGACAGCTCCTACGAGCAGTACTTC.

Many counts were recorded for this clonotype. The rearrangement joins TRBV6-6 to TRBJ2-5, with 14 positions matching TRBD2. Germline lookup yields CDR1 MNHNY and CDR2 SVGAGI (reference sequence). J was trimmed by 3 bases and V by 7 bases; bases with no gene match: 4. This CDR3 comprises 15 residues. The chain's CDR3 is CASMVGLAGEETQYF. The CDR3, as DNA: TGTGCCAGCATGGTGGGACTAGCGGGAGAAGAGACCCAGTACTTC.

This clonotype was recorded a few times. This sequence joins TRBV5-1 and TRBJ2-1, with 11 bases matching TRBD2. The CDR3 covers 16 residues. CDR1 and CDR2 (germline): SGHRS, YFSETQ. Unmatched junction bases numbered 5, after V lost 1 base and J lost 5 bases. The CDR3 nucleotides are TGCGCCAGCAGCTTGACTAGCGGGGGATTAAACAATGAGCAGTTCTTC. Translating it yields CASSLTSGGLNNEQFF.

This clonotype was counted a few times. The V and J genes are TRBV13 and TRBJ1-6, with D unresolved. The germline V gene has CDR1 PRHDT and CDR2 FYEKMQ (reference sequence). Trimming shortened V by 6 bases and J by 3 bases, and 12 bases separated the two germline ends. The CDR3 runs 15 residues. CDR3 DNA sequence: TGTGCCAGCAGAAACGGACCGAGCTATAATTCACCCCTCCACTTT. It specifies CASRNGPSYNSPLHF. Drawing the rest from reference TRBV13 and TRBJ1-6, the complete variable domain is AAGVIQSPRHLIKEKRETATLKCYPIPRHDTVYWYQQGPGQDPQFLISFYEKMQSDKGSIPDRFSAQQFSDYHSELNMSSLELGDSALYFCASRNGPSYNSPLHFGNGTRLTVT.

This clonotype was seen a handful of times. V is TRBV28 and J is TRBJ2-1, with D uncertain. The CDR3 is made up of 15 amino acids. Germline assignment: CDR1 MDHEN and CDR2 SYDVKM. V was cut by 6 bases and J by 0 bases, with 12 bases left in between. CDR3 DNA sequence: TGTGCCAGCAGACGACTCAGGAGCTCCTACAATGAGCAGTTCTTC. It is translated as CASRRLRSSYNEQFF.

The rearrangement joins TRBV12-3 or TRBV12-4 to TRBJ2-3; 8 bases fit TRBD2. The CDR3 sequence is 17 residues long. The ends lost 5 bases at V and 6 bases at J; junction bases unmatched: 16. The CDR3 nucleotides read TGTGCCAGCAGTCCCTCCTCCCGCGGGAGGAGCGCCGATACGCAGTATTTT. Amino acids: CASSPSSRGRSADTQYF.